Listed below are T cell receptor beta chains from one sample, sequenced in a study of Ad26.COV2.S vaccination and SARS-CoV-2 variants. Assay: immunoSEQ multiplex PCR; the TCRdb copy retains only in-frame clones and omits some. The profile shows some 320,000 clones, just over 85% of them singletons. This specimen was peripheral blood, taken in a trial of Ad26.COV2.S vaccine versus placebo. These receptors were obtained from a person between 18 and 65 years old who received the Ad26.COV2.S COVID-19 vaccine or a placebo. Both conserved end residues are part of each CDR3. The D gene is left open where the match is weak. A row's size may be missing; if present it is once, few, many or a size class.

v_call: TRBV6-5
d_call: -
j_call: TRBJ1-3
clone_size: -
cdr3_nt: TGTGCCAGCAGTTATCTACCAGACTCTGGAAACACCATATATTTT
cdr3_aa: CASSYLPDSGNTIYF

v_call: TRBV5-1
d_call: -
j_call: TRBJ2-1
clone_size: -
cdr3_nt: TGCGCCAGCGGCGTTGGGGACAATGAGCAGTTCTTC
cdr3_aa: CASGVGDNEQFF

v_call: TRBV4-2
d_call: -
j_call: TRBJ1-2
clone_size: -
cdr3_nt: TGTGCCAGCAGCCCCCGGGCCACTCCGGATGGCTACACCTTC
cdr3_aa: CASSPRATPDGYTF

v_call: TRBV2
d_call: -
j_call: TRBJ1-2
clone_size: -
cdr3_nt: TGTGCCAGCAGGGCCTCGATCCGACCTATGGGCTACACCTTC
cdr3_aa: CASRASIRPMGYTF

v_call: TRBV5-1
d_call: TRBD1
j_call: TRBJ2-5
clone_size: -
cdr3_nt: TGCGCCAGCAGCCAACAGGGGTCCGAGACCCAGTACTTC
cdr3_aa: CASSQQGSETQYF

v_call: TRBV4-3
d_call: -
j_call: TRBJ2-5
clone_size: -
cdr3_nt: TGCGCCAGCAGCCAAGCTTACCGGCTCCAAGAGACCCAGTACTTC
cdr3_aa: CASSQAYRLQETQYF

v_call: TRBV5-1
d_call: TRBD1
j_call: TRBJ2-7
clone_size: once
cdr3_nt: TGCGCCAGCAGCTTAACCGGGACAGGGGGTATCTACGAGCAGTACTTC
cdr3_aa: CASSLTGTGGIYEQYF

v_call: TRBV5-1
d_call: TRBD2
j_call: TRBJ2-3
clone_size: -
cdr3_nt: TGCGCCAGCAGCCCCCAAGGAGCGGGGGACCACACAGATACGCAGTATTTT
cdr3_aa: CASSPQGAGDHTDTQYF

v_call: TRBV13
d_call: TRBD2
j_call: TRBJ2-5
clone_size: -
cdr3_nt: TGTGCCAGCAGCCTCCTAACTAGCGGGGGGGCCCAAGAGACCCAGTACTTC
cdr3_aa: CASSLLTSGGAQETQYF

v_call: TRBV5-8
d_call: -
j_call: TRBJ2-3
clone_size: once
cdr3_nt: TGTGCCAGCAGCTTGGCCTTAGTCCTAGCAGCCAGCACAGATACGCAGTATTTT
cdr3_aa: CASSLALVLAASTDTQYF

v_call: TRBV15
d_call: -
j_call: TRBJ1-4
clone_size: -
cdr3_nt: TGTGCCACCAGCAGAGACGCAGGGCCTGCAACTAATGAAAAACTGTTTTTT
cdr3_aa: CATSRDAGPATNEKLFF

v_call: TRBV2
d_call: TRBD1
j_call: TRBJ2-7
clone_size: -
cdr3_nt: TGTGCCAGCAGAGTAGGACAGGGGGGCACCTACGAGCAGTACTTC
cdr3_aa: CASRVGQGGTYEQYF

v_call: TRBV30
d_call: TRBD1
j_call: TRBJ2-1
clone_size: -
cdr3_nt: TGTGCCTGGTCCCGGCAGGGGGCATACAATGAGCAGTTCTTC
cdr3_aa: CAWSRQGAYNEQFF

v_call: TRBV2
d_call: TRBD1
j_call: TRBJ1-1
clone_size: -
cdr3_nt: TGTGCCAGCAACGGACAGGGGGCCTTGAACACTGAAGCTTTCTTT
cdr3_aa: CASNGQGALNTEAFF

v_call: TRBV6-2/TRBV6-3
d_call: -
j_call: TRBJ2-7
clone_size: -
cdr3_nt: TGTGCCAGCAGTTACACCCTGGGACAAAGGTCGGTGGTCGAGCAGTACTTC
cdr3_aa: CASSYTLGQRSVVEQYF

v_call: TRBV6-2/TRBV6-3
d_call: -
j_call: TRBJ1-2
clone_size: once
cdr3_nt: TGTGCCAGCAGTTACTCCCACGGGGGCGAGTATGGCTACACCTTC
cdr3_aa: CASSYSHGGEYGYTF

v_call: TRBV5-8
d_call: TRBD1
j_call: TRBJ2-7
clone_size: -
cdr3_nt: TGTGCCAGCAGCCGGGGACAGCTCTACGAGCAGTACTTC
cdr3_aa: CASSRGQLYEQYF

v_call: TRBV11-2
d_call: -
j_call: TRBJ1-1
clone_size: -
cdr3_nt: TGTGCCAGCAGCTTAGATTTACAGGGTGAAGCTTTCTTT
cdr3_aa: CASSLDLQGEAFF

v_call: TRBV7-2
d_call: -
j_call: TRBJ1-2
clone_size: many
cdr3_nt: TGTGCCAGCAGCTTAACGGTGTCATATGGCTACACCTTC
cdr3_aa: CASSLTVSYGYTF

v_call: TRBV12-5
d_call: TRBD1
j_call: TRBJ1-1
clone_size: -
cdr3_nt: TGTGCTAGTGGCACCGGGACAGGGAAAACCCGGTGGACTGAAGCTTTCTTT
cdr3_aa: CASGTGTGKTRWTEAFF

v_call: TRBV5-1
d_call: -
j_call: TRBJ1-1
clone_size: -
cdr3_nt: TGCGCCAGCAGCTCAGGGGAGGTGAACACTGAAGCTTTCTTT
cdr3_aa: CASSSGEVNTEAFF

v_call: TRBV10-3
d_call: -
j_call: TRBJ2-2
clone_size: -
cdr3_nt: TGTGCCATCTCCTCAGGGCGGACCGGGGAGCTGTTTTTT
cdr3_aa: CAISSGRTGELFF

v_call: TRBV11-2
d_call: -
j_call: TRBJ1-1
clone_size: -
cdr3_nt: TGTGCCAGCAGCCAAACTCGACAGCATGGTACTGAAGCTTTCTTT
cdr3_aa: CASSQTRQHGTEAFF

v_call: TRBV30
d_call: -
j_call: TRBJ1-3
clone_size: -
cdr3_nt: TGTGCCTGGATGAACTCTGGAAACACCATATATTTT
cdr3_aa: CAWMNSGNTIYF

v_call: TRBV13
d_call: TRBD2
j_call: TRBJ2-5
clone_size: once
cdr3_nt: TGTGCCAGCAGCACCCTAGCGGGGGGGTCCCAAGAGACCCAGTACTTC
cdr3_aa: CASSTLAGGSQETQYF

v_call: TRBV29-1
d_call: -
j_call: TRBJ1-2
clone_size: -
cdr3_nt: TGCAGCGTTGCCATGACAGTAGGGGTAGGTGGCTACACCTTC
cdr3_aa: CSVAMTVGVGGYTF

v_call: TRBV7-3
d_call: -
j_call: TRBJ1-2
clone_size: -
cdr3_nt: TGTGCCAGCAGTCCAGGGAACCGCTATGGCTACACCTTC
cdr3_aa: CASSPGNRYGYTF

v_call: TRBV27
d_call: TRBD1
j_call: TRBJ1-2
clone_size: -
cdr3_nt: TGTGCCAGTACGCCGGGACAGGGAAGATATGGCTACACCTTC
cdr3_aa: CASTPGQGRYGYTF

v_call: TRBV5-1
d_call: TRBD2
j_call: TRBJ2-3
clone_size: -
cdr3_nt: TGCGCCAGCAGCCGTCAGGGCGGGGGGGCCGCAGATACGCAGTATTTT
cdr3_aa: CASSRQGGGAADTQYF

v_call: TRBV18
d_call: -
j_call: TRBJ1-1
clone_size: -
cdr3_nt: TGTGCCAGCTCACCTAAGGAAGGGCTTGAAGCTTTCTTT
cdr3_aa: CASSPKEGLEAFF

v_call: TRBV12-3/TRBV12-4
d_call: -
j_call: TRBJ1-2
clone_size: -
cdr3_nt: TGTGCCACCCGACAGGCTACTAACTATGGCTACACCTTC
cdr3_aa: CATRQATNYGYTF

v_call: TRBV6-1
d_call: -
j_call: TRBJ1-3
clone_size: -
cdr3_nt: TGTGCCAGCAGTGAAAGCGTAGCACAGAGCGGAAACACCATATATTTT
cdr3_aa: CASSESVAQSGNTIYF